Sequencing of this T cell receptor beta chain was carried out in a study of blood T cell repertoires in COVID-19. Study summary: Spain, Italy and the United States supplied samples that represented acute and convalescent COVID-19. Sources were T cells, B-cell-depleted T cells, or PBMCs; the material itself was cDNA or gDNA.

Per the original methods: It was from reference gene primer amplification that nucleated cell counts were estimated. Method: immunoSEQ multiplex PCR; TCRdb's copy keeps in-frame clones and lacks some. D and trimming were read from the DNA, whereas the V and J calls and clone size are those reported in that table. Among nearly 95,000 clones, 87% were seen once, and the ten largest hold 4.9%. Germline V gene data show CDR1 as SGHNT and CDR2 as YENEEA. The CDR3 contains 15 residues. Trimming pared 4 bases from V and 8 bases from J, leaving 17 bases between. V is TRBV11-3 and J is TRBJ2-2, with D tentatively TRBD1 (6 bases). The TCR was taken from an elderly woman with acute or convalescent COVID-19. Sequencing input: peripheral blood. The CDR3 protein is CASSYGQRPSGELFF. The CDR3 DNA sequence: TGTGCCAGCAGCTATGGACAGAGACCTAGTGGGGAGCTGTTTTTT.